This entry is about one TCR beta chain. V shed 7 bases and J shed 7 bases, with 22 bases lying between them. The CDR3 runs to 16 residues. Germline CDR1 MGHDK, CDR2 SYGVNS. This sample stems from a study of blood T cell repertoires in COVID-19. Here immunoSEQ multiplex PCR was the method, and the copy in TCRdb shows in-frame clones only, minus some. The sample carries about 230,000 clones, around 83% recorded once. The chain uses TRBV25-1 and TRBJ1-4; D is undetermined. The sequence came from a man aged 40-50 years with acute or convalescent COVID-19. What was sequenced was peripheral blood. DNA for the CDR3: TGTGCCAGCACCCTGAATGGCGACCTAGGAGGTGAAAAACTGTTTTTT. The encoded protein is CASTLNGDLGGEKLFF. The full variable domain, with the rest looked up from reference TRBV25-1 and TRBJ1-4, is EADIYQTPRYLVIGTGKKITLECSQTMGHDKMYWYQQDPGMELHLIHYSYGVNSTEKGDLSSESTVSRIRTEHFPLTLESARPSHTSQYLCASTLNGDLGGEKLFFGSGTQLSVL.